This T cell receptor (beta chain) appears in the sequencing data of a study of T cells in Graves' hyperthyroidism and ophthalmopathy. General study points: Most expanded thyroid clonotypes above 0.001 recurred in blood. A model of 13 V-J features distinguished ophthalmopathy from stable hyperthyroidism.

The table lists this clonotype with many counts. The antigen remains undetermined. What was amplified from RNA transcripts were TCR beta CDR3 regions. With the HTBI primer set, the TCR CDR3 went through a first round of RT-PCR. One entry per CDR3 protein, called by TCRdb with MiXCR from the multiplex PCR reads. In the table there are hundreds of thousands of distinct CDR3 sequences, around 22% of which are singletons. CDR3 length: 14 amino acids. V was pared by 3 bases and J by 4 bases, with 14 bases between. Germline values: CDR1 SGHRS, CDR2 YFSETQ. Clinical Activity Scores of at least 3, NOSPECS grades of at least 4 and durations under 3 months characterized ophthalmopathy patients.

The sequenced sample was blood. The chain carries TRBV5-1 and TRBJ2-7; a weak D match, TRBD2 (6 bases). The clonotype was recovered from a man younger than 45 with Graves' ophthalmopathy. The CDR3 coding sequence is TGCGCCAGCAGCTGGGGCACCGGGGGATACGAGCAGTACTTC. Protein sequence: CASSWGTGGYEQYF.